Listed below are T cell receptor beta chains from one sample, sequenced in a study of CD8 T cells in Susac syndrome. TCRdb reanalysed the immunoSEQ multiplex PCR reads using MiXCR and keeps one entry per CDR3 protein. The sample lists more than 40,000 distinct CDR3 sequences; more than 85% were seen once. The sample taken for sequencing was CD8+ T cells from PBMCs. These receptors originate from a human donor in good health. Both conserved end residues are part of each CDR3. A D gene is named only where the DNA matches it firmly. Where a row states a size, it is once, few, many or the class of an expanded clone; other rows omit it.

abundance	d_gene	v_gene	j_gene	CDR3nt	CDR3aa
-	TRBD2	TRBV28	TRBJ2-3	TGTGCCAGCAGTCCCCGACTAGCGGGACGGACGACAGATACGCAGTATTTT	CASSPRLAGRTTDTQYF
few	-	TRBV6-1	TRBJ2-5	TGTGCCAGCAGTGCGATCCAAAACCTCCGGGGTCGCCCAGAGACCCAGTACTTC	CASSAIQNLRGRPETQYF
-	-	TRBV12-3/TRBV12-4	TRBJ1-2	TGTGCCAGCAGTTTGAGGCCTCCTGCTCTCTATGGCTACACCTTC	CASSLRPPALYGYTF
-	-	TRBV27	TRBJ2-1	TGTGCCAGCAGTAAGCAGGGACCTTACAATGAGCAGTTCTTC	CASSKQGPYNEQFF
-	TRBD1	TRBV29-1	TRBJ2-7	TGCAGCGTTTTCTCCGGGACAGCTACCTACGAGCAGTACTTC	CSVFSGTATYEQYF
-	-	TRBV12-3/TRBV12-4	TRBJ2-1	TGTGCCAGCAGTTTAGCGAGGGACGAGCAGTTCTTC	CASSLARDEQFF
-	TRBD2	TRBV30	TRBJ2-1	TGTGCCTGGCAAATTACTAGCGGATCTTACAATGAGCAGTTCTTC	CAWQITSGSYNEQFF
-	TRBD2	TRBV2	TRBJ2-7	TGTGCCAGCAAGAGGGAGGGAAACGAGCAGTACTTC	CASKREGNEQYF
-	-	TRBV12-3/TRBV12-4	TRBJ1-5	TGTGCCAGCAGACAGTTCAATCAGCCCCAGCATTTT	CASRQFNQPQHF
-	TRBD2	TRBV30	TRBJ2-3	TGTGCCTGGAGCCCGTTAAGGGTCACTAGCGGGGGCACAGATACGCAGTGCTTT	CAWSPLRVTSGGTDTQCF
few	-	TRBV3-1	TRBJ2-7	TGTGCCAGCAGCCATGGGTTGAGCTCCTACGAGCAGTACTTC	CASSHGLSSYEQYF
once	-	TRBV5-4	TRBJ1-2	TGTGCCAGCAGCGAGAGGGGGATCCCAGGGTACGATGGCTACACCTTC	CASSERGIPGYDGYTF
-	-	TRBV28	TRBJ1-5	TGTGCCAGCAGAAGCCACAGGGATCAGCCCCAGCATTTT	CASRSHRDQPQHF
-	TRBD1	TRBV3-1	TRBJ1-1	TGTGCCAGCAGCCTCCCAGGGGGAAAAGAAGCTTTCTTT	CASSLPGGKEAFF
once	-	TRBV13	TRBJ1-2	TGTGCCAGCAGCTTAGTGTACAGGGAACCCTATGGCTACACCTTC	CASSLVYREPYGYTF
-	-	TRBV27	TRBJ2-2	TGTGCCAGCGCCGGACATAACACCGGGGAGCTGTTTTTT	CASAGHNTGELFF
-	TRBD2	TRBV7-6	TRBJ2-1	TGTGCCAGCAGCTTAGGTAGTTCGACTAGCGGGGGATACAATGAGCAGTTCTTC	CASSLGSSTSGGYNEQFF
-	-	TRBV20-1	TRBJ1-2	TGCAGTGTTGCGGATGTAGGGAACTATGGCTACACCTTC	CSVADVGNYGYTF
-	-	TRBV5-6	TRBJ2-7	TGTGCCAGCAGCTTGGGAGCAGGGGAAGTCGTCGAGCAGTACTTC	CASSLGAGEVVEQYF
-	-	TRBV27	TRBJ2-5	TGTGCCAGCGCCCTGGGAGAGACCCAGTACTTC	CASALGETQYF
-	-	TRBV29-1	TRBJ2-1	TGCAGCGTCCAGGGTACAGGGAGTGAGCAGTTCTTC	CSVQGTGSEQFF
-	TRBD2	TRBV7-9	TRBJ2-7	TGTGCCAGCAGCAAACTAGCGGAGGCCCCACTGCAGTACTTC	CASSKLAEAPLQYF
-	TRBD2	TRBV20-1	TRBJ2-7	TGCAGTGCTGGAGCGGGAGGGATCCACGAGCAGTACTTC	CSAGAGGIHEQYF
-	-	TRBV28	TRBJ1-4	TGTGCCAGCAGTTTACTACAGGGAACTAATGAAAAACTGTTTTTT	CASSLLQGTNEKLFF
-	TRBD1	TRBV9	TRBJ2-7	TGTGCCAGCAGCCCCCGGGACAGACCCTACGAGCAGTACTTC	CASSPRDRPYEQYF
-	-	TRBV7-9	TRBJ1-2	TGTGCCAGCAGCTCGATTTCGGTGAGGGGAAACTATGGCTACACCTTC	CASSSISVRGNYGYTF
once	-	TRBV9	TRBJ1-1	TGTGCCAGCAGCGGGGGGCGGGGACAAATTGAAGCTTTCTTT	CASSGGRGQIEAFF
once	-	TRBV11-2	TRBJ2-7	TGTGCCAGCAGCAGGGAGACTCCCCTGGAGCAGTACTTC	CASSRETPLEQYF
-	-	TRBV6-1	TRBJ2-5	TGTGCCAGCAGTCAACGCCTCGGGACGACGTGGGAGACCCAGTACTTC	CASSQRLGTTWETQYF
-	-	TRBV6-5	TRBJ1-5	TGTGCCAGCAGTTACGGGGGTGGGCCAAATCAGCCCCAGCATTTT	CASSYGGGPNQPQHF
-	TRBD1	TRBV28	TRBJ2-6	TGTGCCAGCACTAGTCCCGGGACAGGGCATGCTGGGGCCAACGTCCTGACTTTC	CASTSPGTGHAGANVLTF
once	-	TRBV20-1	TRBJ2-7	TGCAGTGCTAGAGATCTAATGGGGCAGGATTACGAGCAGTACTTC	CSARDLMGQDYEQYF
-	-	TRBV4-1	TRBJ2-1	TGCGCCAGCAGCCAAGATCGGTACCGGCCCTGGAATGAGCAGTTCTTC	CASSQDRYRPWNEQFF
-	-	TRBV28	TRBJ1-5	TGTGCCAGCAGTTTGAAGGCAGGACTGCTCAATCAGCCCCAGCATTTT	CASSLKAGLLNQPQHF
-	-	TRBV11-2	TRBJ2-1	TGTGCCAGCAGCTTTCGACAGTACAATGAGCAGTTCTTC	CASSFRQYNEQFF
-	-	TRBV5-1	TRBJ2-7	TGCGCCAGCAGCTTGTCCCCCGACAGAACTTACGAGCAGTACTTC	CASSLSPDRTYEQYF
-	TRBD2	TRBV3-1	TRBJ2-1	TGTGCCAGCAGCCTTGGGACTAGTCCACGACGCGATGAGCAGTTCTTC	CASSLGTSPRRDEQFF
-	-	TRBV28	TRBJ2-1	TGTGCCAGCAGTTACGCGGGGCGCTCCTACAATGAGCAGTTCTTC	CASSYAGRSYNEQFF
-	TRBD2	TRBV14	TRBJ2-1	TGTGCCAGCAGCCAAGTTCAACTAGCGGGTTATTACAATGAGCAGTTCTTC	CASSQVQLAGYYNEQFF
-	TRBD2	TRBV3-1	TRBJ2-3	TGTGCCAGCAGCCAAGATTCAGGGCTAGCGGGAGGTGTGTCAGATACGCAGTATTTT	CASSQDSGLAGGVSDTQYF
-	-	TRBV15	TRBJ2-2	TGTGCCACCAGCGGTGGAGGGAGTTCCACCGGGGAGCTGTTTTTT	CATSGGGSSTGELFF
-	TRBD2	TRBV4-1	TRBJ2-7	TGCGCCAGCAGCCAAGAGGTTGTGGGAGGGCCCAGCGAGCAGTACTTC	CASSQEVVGGPSEQYF
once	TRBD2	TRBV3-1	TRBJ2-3	TGTGCCAGCAGCCCCGGGGGGAGGCAGGCCTCCGAGGGGCAGTATTTT	CASSPGGRQASEGQYF
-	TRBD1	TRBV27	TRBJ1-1	TGTGCCAGTAGGACAGGGTCCACTGAAGCTTTCTTT	CASRTGSTEAFF
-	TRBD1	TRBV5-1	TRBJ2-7	TGCGCCAGCAGCACTGGACAGGGGATCGACGAGCAGTACTTC	CASSTGQGIDEQYF
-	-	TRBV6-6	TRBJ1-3	TGTGCCAGCAGCGGTCTGGAAAACACCATATATTTT	CASSGLENTIYF
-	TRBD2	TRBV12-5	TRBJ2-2	TGTGCTAGTGGTCCGGGACTAGCGGGAAGTCCCACCGGGGAGCTGTTTTTT	CASGPGLAGSPTGELFF
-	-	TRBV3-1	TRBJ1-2	TGTGCCAGCAGCCAAGGACAGGTTAGGGGCTATGGCTACACCTTC	CASSQGQVRGYGYTF
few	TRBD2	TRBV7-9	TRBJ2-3	TGTGCCAGCAGCTTAGCGGGACTAGCGGGGATCACAGATACGCAGTATTTT	CASSLAGLAGITDTQYF
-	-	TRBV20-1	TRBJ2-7	TGCAGTGCGGACAAGGACAGCTACGAGCAGTACTTC	CSADKDSYEQYF
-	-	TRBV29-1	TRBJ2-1	TGCAGCGTTGTGGGACTCAGCTCCTACAATGAGCAGTTCTTC	CSVVGLSSYNEQFF
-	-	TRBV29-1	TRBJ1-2	TGCAGCGTTGAGCGGTTAGGTGGCTACACCTTC	CSVERLGGYTF
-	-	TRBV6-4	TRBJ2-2	TGTGCCAGCAGTGGTGGGGAGACCGGGGAGCTGTTTTTT	CASSGGETGELFF